This passage covers 17 T cell receptor beta chains from one sample sequenced in a study of identical twins. TCRdb re-derived calls from the 5' RACE reads in MiXCR, one entry per CDR3 protein. The profile covers 210,000 or so distinct CDR3 sequences, with 15% appearing a single time and 35% to 50% taken by the ten largest. A further study also used this sample, focusing on T cells expressing NK-cell markers.

Source material: CD8+ T cells sorted from blood. The source of these receptors is a woman aged 18-29 years in good health.

This chain links TRBV15 with TRBJ2-1; 11 nucleotides align to TRBD2. The CDR3 length is 15 residues. CDR1 and CDR2 (germline): LNHNV, YYDKDF (reference sequence). V lost 5 bases and J lost 2; bases outside the gene matches: 2. The CDR3 nucleotides read TGTGCCACCAGCCCGGGACTAGCGGCCTACAATGAGCAGTTCTTC. It specifies CATSPGLAAYNEQFF.

This clonotype has more than one count but fewer than ten. This rearrangement joins TRBV25-1 to TRBJ1-6; 8 bases map to TRBD1. Trimming removed 2 bases from V and 10 bases from J; junction bases left unmatched: 4. Germline values: CDR1 MGHDK, CDR2 SYGVNS. The CDR3 contains 14 residues. Here the CDR3 reads CASSEPGQASPLHF. The CDR3 DNA reads as TGTGCCAGCAGTGAACCGGGACAGGCGTCACCCCTCCACTTT.

There are many counts of this clonotype. The V gene is TRBV7-2, the J gene TRBJ2-5; the D is unclear. The CDR3 is made up of 13 amino acids. The V end was cut by 3 bases, the J end by 2 bases, with 7 bases between. CDR1 and CDR2 (germline): SGHTA, FQGNSA. CDR3 amino acids: CASSLNRQETQYF. The CDR3 region has the DNA TGTGCCAGCAGCTTGAATCGTCAAGAGACCCAGTACTTC.

This clonotype was observed a few times. This chain links TRBV5-6 with TRBJ2-7; tentatively, D is TRBD1 or TRBD2 (5 bases each). Germline V gene lookup returns CDR1 SGHDT and CDR2 YYEEEE. CDR3 length: 13 amino acids. The V end lost 7 bases, the J end lost 0 bases, and 11 bases lay between the germline ends. CDR3: CASGTYDSYEQYF. The DNA of the CDR3 is TGTGCCAGCGGGACCTACGACTCCTACGAGCAGTACTTC.

In this sample, this clonotype turned up a few times. The gene calls are TRBV7-9 and TRBJ2-3; D tentatively reads TRBD1 or TRBD2 (5 bases each). Trimming took 4 bases from V and 5 from J, leaving 16 bases between them. Per germline, CDR1 SEHNR and CDR2 FQNEAQ (reference sequence). CDR3 length: 15 amino acids. The CDR3 is CASSSLGPAGDTQYF. CDR3 DNA: TGTGCCAGCAGCTCCTTGGGACCTGCCGGAGATACGCAGTATTTT. The full variable domain, with the rest looked up from reference TRBV7-9 and TRBJ2-3, is DTGVSQNPRHKITKRGQNVTFRCDPISEHNRLYWYRQTLGQGPEFLTYFQNEAQLEKSRLLSDRFSAERPKGSFSTLEIQRTEQGDSAMYLCASSSLGPAGDTQYFGPGTRLTVL.

This clonotype was counted ten times or more. In DNA, the CDR3 is TGTGCCAGCAGTTACTCGGCCGGGGAGCTGTTTTTT. Protein: CASSYSAGELFF. This sequence joins TRBV6-2 or TRBV6-3 and TRBJ2-2; no firm D call. Germline V gives CDR1 MNHEY, CDR2 SVGEGT. V lost 0 bases to trimming and J lost 6 bases, with 2 bases between them. The CDR3 contains 12 residues.

This clonotype has a handful of counts. The gene calls are TRBV21-1 and TRBJ2-7; the table's TRBD1 call for D was not verified on the DNA. TRBV21-1 is flagged as a pseudogene. The CDR3 runs to 17 residues. CDR3 loop: CASSNPVAGRSSYEQYF. The DNA for the CDR3 is TGTGCCAGCAGCAACCCCGTCGCGGGGAGAAGCTCCTACGAGCAGTACTTC.

The V call is TRBV11-1, the J call TRBJ2-2; 11 positions agree with TRBD2. The CDR3 totals 18 residues. V lost 5 bases to trimming and J lost 3 bases; unmatched junction nucleotides: 11. Germline V gene data show CDR1 as SGHAT and CDR2 as FQDESV (reference sequence). The DNA for the CDR3 is TGTGCCAGCAGCGACCACCCTAGCGGGAGGTCGGACACCGGGGAGCTGTTTTTT. Translation gives CASSDHPSGRSDTGELFF.

This sequence joins TRBV2 and TRBJ2-7; D is possibly TRBD2 (5 bases). Trimming left V 4 bases short and J 4 bases short, with 17 bases between. The V gene's germline CDR1 is SNHLY and CDR2 FYNNEI. There are 15 residues in the CDR3. The CDR3 sequence is CASSATLLGDYEQYF. CDR3 in DNA: TGTGCCAGCAGTGCCACTTTACTCGGGGATTACGAGCAGTACTTC.

This chain joins TRBV6-4 and TRBJ2-3, with D tentatively TRBD1 (5 bases). The CDR3 covers 15 residues. The germline V gene encodes CDR1 MRHNA and CDR2 SNTAGT. Trimming took off 0 bases at V and 2 bases at J, with 9 bases between the two ends. CDR3 sequence: CASSDSKGHTDTQYF. The CDR3 DNA follows: TGTGCCAGCAGTGACTCGAAGGGGCACACAGATACGCAGTATTTT.

V gene TRBV13 combines with J gene TRBJ1-2; D unresolved. The V end was cut by 2 bases, the J end by 4 bases, with 11 bases between. CDR1 and CDR2 from the germline V gene are PRHDT and FYEKMQ (reference sequence). The CDR3 is 14 residues long. The CDR3 region is CASSLPSSGYGYTF. CDR3 sequence (DNA): TGTGCCAGCAGCTTACCGAGTAGCGGCTATGGCTACACCTTC.

This clonotype was found a few times. The rearrangement joins TRBV9 to TRBJ2-3, with unresolved D. From germline, CDR1 is SGDLS and CDR2 YYNGEE. V lost 0 bases, J lost 0 bases, and 11 bases lay in between. CDR3 size: 16 residues. CDR3 region: CASSVETTGSTDTQYF. The CDR3 coding sequence is TGTGCCAGCAGCGTAGAGACGACCGGTAGCACAGATACGCAGTATTTT.

The table lists this clonotype with a few counts. The chain joins TRBV7-8 to TRBJ2-1, with 12 bases fitting TRBD2. Unmatched junction bases numbered 3, after V lost 2 bases and J lost 7 bases. The CDR3 length is 15 residues. From germline, CDR1 is SGHVS and CDR2 FQNEAQ. The CDR3 loop reads CASSLKTSGSNEQFF. CDR3 nucleotides: TGTGCCAGCAGCTTAAAGACTAGCGGGAGTAATGAGCAGTTCTTC.

This clonotype was observed a handful of times. J is TRBJ2-4 and V is TRBV4-2, with D possibly matching TRBD1 (5 bases). The V end was cut by 1 base, the J end by 0 bases, with 22 bases between. CDR1 is LGHNA, CDR2 YNFKEQ, per germline. The CDR3 is 20 residues long. CDR3 sequence: CASSQAIGQRITLAKNIQYF. CDR3 nucleotide sequence: TGTGCCAGCAGCCAAGCTATTGGACAACGGATAACTTTAGCCAAAAACATTCAGTACTTC.

The gene calls are TRBV20-1 and TRBJ2-3, with TRBD2 matching 7 bases. The CDR3 has 17 residues. V gave up 3 bases and J gave up 0 bases; unmatched junction bases: 12. Germline V gene data show CDR1 as DFQATT and CDR2 as SNEGSKA (reference sequence). DNA for the CDR3: TGCAGTGCTAGGGGCGGGAGTGAGTTCGGGAGCACAGATACGCAGTATTTT. Translation gives CSARGGSEFGSTDTQYF.

The chain has TRBV20-1 and TRBJ2-1; D remains unclear. CDR3 length: 12 residues. The V gene lost 6 bases and the J gene lost 8 bases, with 14 bases spanning the gap. From germline, CDR1 is DFQATT and CDR2 SNEGSKA (reference sequence). CDR3 nucleotide sequence: TGCAGTGCGCGGCCTCGGCAATATGAGCAGTTCTTC. Its protein product is CSARPRQYEQFF.

This chain uses TRBV27 with TRBJ2-7, with TRBD2 matching 11 bases. Germline assignment: CDR1 MNHEY and CDR2 SMNVEV (reference sequence). V lost 6 bases to trimming and J lost 6 bases; unmatched junction nucleotides: 13. This CDR3 has 16 amino acids. The CDR3 DNA reads as TGTGCCAGCAGCCTTAGCGGGGGGGCAGGAAAAGGCGAGCAGTACTTC. It translates to CASSLSGGAGKGEQYF.